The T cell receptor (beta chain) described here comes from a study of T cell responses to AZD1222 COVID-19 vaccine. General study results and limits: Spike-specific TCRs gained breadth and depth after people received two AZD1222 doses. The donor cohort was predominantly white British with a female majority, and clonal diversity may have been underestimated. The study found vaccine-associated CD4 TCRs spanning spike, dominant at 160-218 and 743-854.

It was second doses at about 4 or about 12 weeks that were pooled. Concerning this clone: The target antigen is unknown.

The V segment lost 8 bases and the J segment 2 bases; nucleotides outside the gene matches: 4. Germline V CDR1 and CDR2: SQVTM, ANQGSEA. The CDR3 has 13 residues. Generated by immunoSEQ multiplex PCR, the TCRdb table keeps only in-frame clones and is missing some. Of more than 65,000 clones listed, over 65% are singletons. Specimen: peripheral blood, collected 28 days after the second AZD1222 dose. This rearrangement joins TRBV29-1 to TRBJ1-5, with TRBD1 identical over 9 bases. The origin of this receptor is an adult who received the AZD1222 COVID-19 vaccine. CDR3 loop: CSSWTGGNQPQHF. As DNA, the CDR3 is TGCAGCTCCTGGACAGGGGGCAATCAGCCCCAGCATTTT.